This paragraph covers one T cell receptor beta chain sequence. This record belongs to a study of CD8 T cells in Susac syndrome. The germline V gene encodes CDR1 SGHVS and CDR2 FQNEAQ. The CDR3 spans 15 residues. V was clipped by 1 base and J by 6 bases, with 15 bases between them. Random hexamers primed reverse transcription of about 0.45 to 1 ug RNA. A single record per CDR3 protein comes from TCRdb applying MiXCR to the immunoSEQ multiplex PCR reads. The sample records 150,000 or so distinct CDR3 sequences, nearly 97% being singletons. The sample comprised CD8+ T cells from PBMCs. The receptor comes from a human donor with multiple sclerosis. The V call is TRBV7-8, the J call TRBJ2-5; maybe TRBD1 (5 bases). The CDR3 nucleotides read TGTGCCAGCAGCTTAGGAAGGGGCGTCGGGCAGACCCAGTACTTC. It codes for CASSLGRGVGQTQYF. Based on the CDR3 plus reference TRBV7-8 and TRBJ2-5, the full variable domain is GAGVSQSPRYKVAKRGQDVALRCDPISGHVSLFWYQQALGQGPEFLTYFQNEAQLDKSGLPSDRFFAERPEGSVSTLKIQRTQQEDSAVYLCASSLGRGVGQTQYFGPGTRLLVL.